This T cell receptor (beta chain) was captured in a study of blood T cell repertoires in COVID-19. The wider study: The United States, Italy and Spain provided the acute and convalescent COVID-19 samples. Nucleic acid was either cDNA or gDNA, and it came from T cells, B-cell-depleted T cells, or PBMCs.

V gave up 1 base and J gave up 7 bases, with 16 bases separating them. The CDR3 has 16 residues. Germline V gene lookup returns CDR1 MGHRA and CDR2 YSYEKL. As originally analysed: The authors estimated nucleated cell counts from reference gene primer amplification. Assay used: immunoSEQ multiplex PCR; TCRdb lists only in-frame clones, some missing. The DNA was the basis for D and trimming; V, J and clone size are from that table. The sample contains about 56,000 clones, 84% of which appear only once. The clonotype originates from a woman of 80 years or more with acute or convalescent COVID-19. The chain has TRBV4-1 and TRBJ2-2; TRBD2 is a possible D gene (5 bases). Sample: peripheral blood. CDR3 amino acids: CASSQAARGAVGELFF. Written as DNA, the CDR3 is TGCGCCAGCAGCCAAGCGGCTCGGGGAGCTGTCGGGGAGCTGTTTTTT.